This is a list of T cell receptor beta chains from one sample in a study of shared clonotypes between healthy human individuals. The table came from immunoSEQ multiplex PCR; TCRdb's copy has only in-frame clones and leaves some out. Of more than 1,200,000 clones in the sample, about 98.5% were seen once. Material for sequencing was naive CD4+ T cells sorted from blood. These receptors came from a young man in good health. CDR3s include the opening cysteine and the closing phenylalanine or tryptophan. The order of the fields is J gene, D gene, V gene, CDR3 protein, CDR3 DNA. The D gene is left open where the match is weak.

>TRBJ1-3|-|TRBV10-3
CAISESGQAGVSGNTIYF
TGTGCCATCAGTGAGTCGGGGCAGGCAGGCGTCTCTGGAAACACCATATATTTT
>TRBJ2-3|-|TRBV5-4
CASSNQGPDTQYF
TGTGCCAGCAGTAATCAGGGCCCCGATACGCAGTATTTT
>TRBJ1-5|-|TRBV9
CASSPRHDSNQPQHF
TGTGCCAGCAGCCCTCGACACGATAGCAATCAGCCCCAGCATTTT
>TRBJ2-3|-|TRBV27
CATWTDKTDTQYF
TGTGCCACCTGGACAGATAAAACAGATACGCAGTATTTT
>TRBJ2-1|TRBD1|TRBV29-1
CSVGTGSYNEQFF
TGCAGCGTTGGGACAGGCTCCTACAATGAGCAGTTCTTC
>TRBJ2-5|-|TRBV6-1
CASCRRAGETQYF
TGTGCCAGTTGTCGGAGGGCAGGAGAGACCCAGTACTTC
>TRBJ1-4|TRBD1|TRBV11-2
CASSLRQGGRNEKLFF
TGTGCCAGCAGCCTAAGACAGGGGGGGCGGAATGAAAAACTGTTTTTT
>TRBJ2-1|-|TRBV29-1
CSVAGTPLDEQFF
TGCAGCGTTGCCGGGACGCCTTTGGATGAGCAGTTCTTC
>TRBJ1-2|-|TRBV11-2
CASSLDPGNYGYTF
TGTGCCAGCAGCTTAGATCCGGGTAACTATGGCTACACCTTC
>TRBJ2-7|-|TRBV7-2
CASSLASADYEQYF
TGTGCCAGCAGCTTAGCTAGCGCCGACTACGAGCAGTACTTC
>TRBJ2-1|-|TRBV19
CASSVSGTFYNEQFF
TGTGCCAGTAGTGTATCCGGGACTTTCTACAATGAGCAGTTCTTC
>TRBJ2-7|-|TRBV20-1
CSAGDNYEQYF
TGCAGTGCCGGGGACAACTACGAGCAGTACTTC
>TRBJ2-1|TRBD2|TRBV28
CASSLFRLAGDKQFF
TGTGCCAGCAGTTTATTCCGACTAGCGGGAGACAAGCAGTTCTTC
>TRBJ2-3|TRBD2|TRBV7-2
CASSPNPLLAGFTDTQYF
TGTGCCAGCAGCCCAAACCCCCTACTAGCGGGATTCACAGATACGCAGTATTTT
>TRBJ2-2|-|TRBV10-3
CAIKGGVNTGELFF
TGTGCCATCAAAGGGGGTGTGAACACCGGGGAGCTGTTTTTT
>TRBJ2-3|-|TRBV5-5
CASSLGGPDTQYF
TGTGCCAGCAGCTTGGGGGGGCCAGATACGCAGTATTTT
>TRBJ2-7|TRBD2|TRBV27
CASHRGGSSYEQYF
TGTGCCAGCCACCGGGGGGGTTCCTCCTACGAGCAGTACTTC
>TRBJ2-5|-|TRBV7-2
CASSTARGLETQYF
TGTGCCAGCAGCACCGCTCGGGGGCTAGAGACCCAGTACTTC
>TRBJ2-1|-|TRBV18
CASSPPVGYSYNEQFF
TGTGCCAGCTCACCACCTGTTGGGTACTCCTACAATGAGCAGTTCTTC
>TRBJ2-7|-|TRBV18
CASSPTPGRGAYEQYF
TGTGCCAGCTCACCAACCCCGGGCAGGGGGGCCTACGAGCAGTACTTC
>TRBJ2-5|TRBD2|TRBV20-1
CSAIAGETQYF
TGCAGTGCTATAGCGGGAGAGACCCAGTACTTC
>TRBJ2-7|TRBD2|TRBV7-8
CASSYSGSFGEQYF
TGTGCCAGCAGCTATAGCGGGAGTTTCGGCGAGCAGTACTTC
>TRBJ2-7|TRBD2|TRBV19
CASSTPRGDHYEQYF
TGTGCCAGTAGTACCCCTCGGGGGGACCACTACGAGCAGTACTTC
>TRBJ2-1|-|TRBV7-8
CASSLVSSRYNEQFF
TGTGCCAGCAGCTTAGTTTCTAGCAGATACAATGAGCAGTTCTTC
>TRBJ2-5|-|TRBV7-9
CASSLRVQETQYF
TGTGCCAGCAGCTTAAGGGTCCAAGAGACCCAGTACTTC
>TRBJ1-1|-|TRBV4-2
CASSPPTGGTEAFF
TGTGCCAGCAGCCCGCCGACAGGAGGCACTGAAGCTTTCTTT
>TRBJ1-2|-|TRBV5-1
CASRPLPTGNYGYTF
TGCGCCAGCAGACCACTTCCAACAGGGAACTATGGCTACACCTTC
>TRBJ1-1|-|TRBV7-9
CASSDKFHEAFF
TGTGCCAGCAGCGATAAGTTTCATGAAGCTTTCTTT
>TRBJ2-5|-|TRBV5-1
CASRRTTLQETQYF
TGCGCCAGCAGAAGGACAACGCTCCAAGAGACCCAGTACTTC
>TRBJ2-2|TRBD2|TRBV7-6
CASSLGTSDATGELFF
TGTGCCAGCAGCTTAGGGACTAGCGATGCCACCGGGGAGCTGTTTTTT
>TRBJ2-3|-|TRBV11-3
CASSFGGRGTDTQYF
TGTGCCAGCAGCTTTGGGGGCCGCGGCACAGATACGCAGTATTTT
>TRBJ1-1|-|TRBV9
CASSVGPLNTEAFF
TGTGCCAGCAGCGTAGGACCTTTGAACACTGAAGCTTTCTTT
>TRBJ1-4|-|TRBV19
CASRVRPSNEKLFF
TGTGCCAGTAGGGTAAGGCCGTCTAATGAAAAACTGTTTTTT
>TRBJ2-7|TRBD1|TRBV7-2
CASSTGQSSFEQYF
TGTGCCAGCAGCACGGGACAGTCGTCGTTCGAGCAGTACTTC
>TRBJ2-1|TRBD2|TRBV7-3
CASSPHRTSGRGRVFNEQFF
TGTGCCAGCAGCCCTCACCGGACTAGCGGGAGAGGGCGGGTCTTCAATGAGCAGTTCTTC
>TRBJ1-1|-|TRBV6-5
CASSYEVGRMNTEAFF
TGTGCCAGCAGTTACGAAGTAGGTAGGATGAACACTGAAGCTTTCTTT
>TRBJ2-5|-|TRBV4-3
CASSRRRGETQYF
TGCGCCAGCAGCCGAAGACGGGGAGAGACCCAGTACTTC
>TRBJ2-3|TRBD1|TRBV11-2
CASSSTGAWRYF
TGTGCCAGCAGCTCCACAGGGGCGTGGCGGTATTTT
>TRBJ1-1|TRBD1|TRBV10-1
CASSENRGRDTEAFF
TGCGCCAGCAGTGAAAACAGGGGGCGCGACACTGAAGCTTTCTTT